The source of this T cell receptor beta chain is a study of control samples from healthy donors and cancer patients. The length of the CDR3 is 16 residues. The germline CDR1 and CDR2 sequences are SGHAT and FQNNGV. With 4 bases removed from V and 5 bases from J, the gap between germline ends came to 15 bases. TCRdb's table, derived via immunoSEQ multiplex PCR, lists solely in-frame clones and lacks some. The sample lists 150,000 to 200,000 clones, around 88% seen once, with around 5.1% in the top ten. This clone has more than one count but fewer than ten. The receptor was derived from a woman in her twenties or thirties in good health. The material sequenced was blood. V and J are TRBV11-2 and TRBJ1-6, with a weak D call TRBD1 (5 bases). The CDR3, as DNA: TGTGCCAGCAGCTCGTCTTGGGGGAACCATAATTCACCCCTCCACTTT. Amino acid sequence: CASSSSWGNHNSPLHF.